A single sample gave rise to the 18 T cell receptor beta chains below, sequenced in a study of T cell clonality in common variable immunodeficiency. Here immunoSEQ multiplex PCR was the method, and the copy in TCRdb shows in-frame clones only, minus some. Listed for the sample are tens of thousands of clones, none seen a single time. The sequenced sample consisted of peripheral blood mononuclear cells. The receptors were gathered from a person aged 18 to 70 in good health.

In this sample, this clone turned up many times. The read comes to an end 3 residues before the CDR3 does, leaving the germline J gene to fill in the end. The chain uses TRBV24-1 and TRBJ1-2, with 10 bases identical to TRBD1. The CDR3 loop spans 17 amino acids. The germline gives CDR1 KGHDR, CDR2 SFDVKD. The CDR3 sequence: CATSDSLTGTGEVSYTF. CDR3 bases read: TGTGCCACCAGTGATTCGCTCACCGGGACAGGGGAGGTTAGC.

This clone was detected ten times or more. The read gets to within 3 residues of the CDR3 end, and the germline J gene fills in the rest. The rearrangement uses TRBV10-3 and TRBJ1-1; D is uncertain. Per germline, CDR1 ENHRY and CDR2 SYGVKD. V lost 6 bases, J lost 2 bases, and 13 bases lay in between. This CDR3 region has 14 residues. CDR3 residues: CAISPSIRNTEAFF. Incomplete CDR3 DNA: TGTGCCATCAGCCCTAGTATCAGAAACACTGAA.

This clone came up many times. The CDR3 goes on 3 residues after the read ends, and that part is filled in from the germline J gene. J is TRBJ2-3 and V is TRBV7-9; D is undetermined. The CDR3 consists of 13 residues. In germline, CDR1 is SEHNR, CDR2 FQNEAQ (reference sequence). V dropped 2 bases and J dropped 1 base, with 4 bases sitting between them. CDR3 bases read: TGTGCCAGCAGCTTACCGGGCACAGATACG. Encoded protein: CASSLPGTDT. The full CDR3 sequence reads CASSLPGTDTQYF. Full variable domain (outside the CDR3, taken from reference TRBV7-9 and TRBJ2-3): DTGVSQNPRHKITKRGQNVTFRCDPISEHNRLYWYRQTLGQGPEFLTYFQNEAQLEKSRLLSDRFSAERPKGSFSTLEIQRTEQGDSAMYLCASSLPGTDTQYFGPGTRLTVL.

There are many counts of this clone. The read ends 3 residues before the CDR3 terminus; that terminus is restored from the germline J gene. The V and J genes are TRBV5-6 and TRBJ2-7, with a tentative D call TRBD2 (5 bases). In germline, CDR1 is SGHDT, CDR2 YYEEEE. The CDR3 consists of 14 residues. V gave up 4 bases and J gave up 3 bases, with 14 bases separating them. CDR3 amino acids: CASSRRMAVYEQYF. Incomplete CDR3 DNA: TGTGCCAGCAGCCGGAGGATGGCGGTCTACGAG.

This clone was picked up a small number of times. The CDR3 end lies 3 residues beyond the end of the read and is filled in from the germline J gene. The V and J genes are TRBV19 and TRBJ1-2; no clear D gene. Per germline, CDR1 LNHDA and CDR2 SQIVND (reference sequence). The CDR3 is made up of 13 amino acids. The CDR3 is CASSIEVTYDYTF. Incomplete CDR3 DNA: TGTGCCAGTAGTATAGAGGTAACCTACGAC.

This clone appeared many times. CDR3 DNA (partial): TGTGCCAGTAGTATTGAACCGATGGGGGGGGGTTTGGAGACC. Translating it yields CASSIEPMGGGLET. The full CDR3 sequence reads CASSIEPMGGGLETQYF. The rearrangement joins TRBV19 to TRBJ2-5; the match to TRBD2 covers 7 bases. Sequencing ends 3 residues short of the CDR3 end; the germline J gene provides the rest. In germline, CDR1 is LNHDA, CDR2 SQIVND (reference sequence). The J segment lost 5 bases and the V segment lost 3 bases, leaving 15 bases of the junction unmatched. The length of the CDR3 is 17 residues. The entire variable domain, with the rest obtained from reference TRBV19 and TRBJ2-5, is as follows: DGGITQSPKYLFRKEGQNVTLSCEQNLNHDAMYWYRQDPGQGLRLIYYSQIVNDFQKGDIAEGYSVSREKKESFPLTVTSAQKNPTAFYLCASSIEPMGGGLETQYFGPGTRLLVL.

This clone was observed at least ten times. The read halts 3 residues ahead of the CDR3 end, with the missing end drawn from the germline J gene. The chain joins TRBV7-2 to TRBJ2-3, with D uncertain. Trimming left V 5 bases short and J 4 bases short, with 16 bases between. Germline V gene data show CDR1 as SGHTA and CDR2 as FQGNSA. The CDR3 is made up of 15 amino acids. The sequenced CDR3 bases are TGTGCCAGCAGCCCAATGCAAGGTCATGCAGATACG. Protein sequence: CASSPMQGHADT. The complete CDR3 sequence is CASSPMQGHADTQYF.

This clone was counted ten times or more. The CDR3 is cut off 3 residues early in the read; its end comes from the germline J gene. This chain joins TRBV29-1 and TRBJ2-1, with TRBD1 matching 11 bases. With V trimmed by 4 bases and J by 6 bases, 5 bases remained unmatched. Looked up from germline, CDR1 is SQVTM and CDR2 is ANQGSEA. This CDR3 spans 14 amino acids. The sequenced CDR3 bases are TGCAGCGTTGCCGGGACAGGGGGTTTCAATGAG. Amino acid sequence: CSVAGTGGFNE. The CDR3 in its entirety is CSVAGTGGFNEQFF.

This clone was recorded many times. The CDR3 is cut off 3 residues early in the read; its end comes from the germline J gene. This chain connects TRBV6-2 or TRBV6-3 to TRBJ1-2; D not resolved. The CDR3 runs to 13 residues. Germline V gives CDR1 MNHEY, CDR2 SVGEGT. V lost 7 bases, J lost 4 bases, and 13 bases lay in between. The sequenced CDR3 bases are TGTGCCAGCAACCCAGGTGCCTCCTATGGC. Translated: CASNPGASYG. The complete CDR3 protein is CASNPGASYGYTF.

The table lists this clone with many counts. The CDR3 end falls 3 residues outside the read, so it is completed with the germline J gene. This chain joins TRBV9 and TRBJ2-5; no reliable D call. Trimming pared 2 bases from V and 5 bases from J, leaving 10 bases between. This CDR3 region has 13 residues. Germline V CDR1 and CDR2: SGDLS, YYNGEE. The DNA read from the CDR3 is TGTGCCAGCAGCGTCGGTTTTGTTGAGACC. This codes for CASSVGFVET. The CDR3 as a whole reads CASSVGFVETQYF.

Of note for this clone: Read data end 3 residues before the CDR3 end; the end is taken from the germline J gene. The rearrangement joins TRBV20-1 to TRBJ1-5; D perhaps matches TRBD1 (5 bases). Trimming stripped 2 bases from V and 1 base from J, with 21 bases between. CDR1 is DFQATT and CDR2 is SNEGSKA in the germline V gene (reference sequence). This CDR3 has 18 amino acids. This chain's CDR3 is CSARNVRGTAASNQPQHF. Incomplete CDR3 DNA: TGCAGTGCTAGAAACGTGCGGGGGACGGCTGCAAGCAATCAGCCC.

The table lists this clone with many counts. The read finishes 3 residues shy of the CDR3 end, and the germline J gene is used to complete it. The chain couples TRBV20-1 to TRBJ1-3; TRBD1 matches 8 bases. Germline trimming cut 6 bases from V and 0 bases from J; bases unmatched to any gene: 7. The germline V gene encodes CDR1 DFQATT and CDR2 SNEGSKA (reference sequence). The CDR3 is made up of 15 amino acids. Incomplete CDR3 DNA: TGCAGTGCATTCCCGACAGGGGACTCTGGAAACACC. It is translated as CSAFPTGDSGNT. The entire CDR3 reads CSAFPTGDSGNTIYF.

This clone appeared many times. The CDR3 bases that were read are TGCGCCAGCAGCTTGGCAGGACAGGGGAGCGATTCACCC. This gives the protein CASSLAGQGSDSP. The CDR3 in its entirety is CASSLAGQGSDSPLHF. This chain uses TRBV5-1 with TRBJ1-6; TRBD1 matches at 9 bases. The read comes to an end 3 residues before the CDR3 does, leaving the germline J gene to fill in the end. Germline values: CDR1 SGHRS, CDR2 YFSETQ. The ends lost 0 bases at V and 8 bases at J; junction bases unmatched: 6. This CDR3 has 16 amino acids.

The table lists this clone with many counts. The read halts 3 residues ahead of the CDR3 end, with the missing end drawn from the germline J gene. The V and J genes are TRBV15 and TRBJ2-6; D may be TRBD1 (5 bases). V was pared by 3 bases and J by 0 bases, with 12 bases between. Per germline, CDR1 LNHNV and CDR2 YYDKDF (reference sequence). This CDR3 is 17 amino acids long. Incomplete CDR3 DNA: TGTGCCACCAGCAGCCAGGGAAGTAACTCTGGGGCCAACGTC. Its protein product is CATSSQGSNSGANV. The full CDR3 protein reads CATSSQGSNSGANVLTF.

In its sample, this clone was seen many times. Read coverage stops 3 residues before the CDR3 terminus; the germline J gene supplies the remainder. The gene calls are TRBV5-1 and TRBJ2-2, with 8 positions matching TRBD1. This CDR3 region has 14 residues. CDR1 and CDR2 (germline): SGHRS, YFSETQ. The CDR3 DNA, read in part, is TGCGCCAGCAACCCAGGGGGCTCCGGGGAAAAG. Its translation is CASNPGGSGEK. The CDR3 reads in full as CASNPGGSGEKLFF.

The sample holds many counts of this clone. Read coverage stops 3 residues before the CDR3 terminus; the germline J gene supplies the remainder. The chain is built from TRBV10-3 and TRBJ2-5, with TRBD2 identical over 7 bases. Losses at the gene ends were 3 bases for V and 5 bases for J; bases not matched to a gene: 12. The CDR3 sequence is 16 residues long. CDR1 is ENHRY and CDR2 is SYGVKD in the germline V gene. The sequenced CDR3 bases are TGTGCCATCAGTGACGGGACTATAGGGGCGAGGGAGACC. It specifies CAISDGTIGARET. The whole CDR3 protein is CAISDGTIGARETQYF.

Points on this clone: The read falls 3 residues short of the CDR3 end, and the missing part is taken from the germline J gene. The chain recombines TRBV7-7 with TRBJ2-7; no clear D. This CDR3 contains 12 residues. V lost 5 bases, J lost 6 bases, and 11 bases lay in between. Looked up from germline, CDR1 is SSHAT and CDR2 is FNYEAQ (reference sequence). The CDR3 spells CASSRRHFEQYF. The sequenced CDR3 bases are TGTGCCAGCAGCCGTCGACACTTCGAG.

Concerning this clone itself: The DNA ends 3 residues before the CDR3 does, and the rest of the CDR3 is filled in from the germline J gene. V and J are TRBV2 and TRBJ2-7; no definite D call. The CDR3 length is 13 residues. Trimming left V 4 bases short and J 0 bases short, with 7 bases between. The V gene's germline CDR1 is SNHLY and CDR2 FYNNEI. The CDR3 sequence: CASSVGSSYEQYF. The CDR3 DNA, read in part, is TGTGCCAGCAGTGTGGGCAGCTCCTACGAG.